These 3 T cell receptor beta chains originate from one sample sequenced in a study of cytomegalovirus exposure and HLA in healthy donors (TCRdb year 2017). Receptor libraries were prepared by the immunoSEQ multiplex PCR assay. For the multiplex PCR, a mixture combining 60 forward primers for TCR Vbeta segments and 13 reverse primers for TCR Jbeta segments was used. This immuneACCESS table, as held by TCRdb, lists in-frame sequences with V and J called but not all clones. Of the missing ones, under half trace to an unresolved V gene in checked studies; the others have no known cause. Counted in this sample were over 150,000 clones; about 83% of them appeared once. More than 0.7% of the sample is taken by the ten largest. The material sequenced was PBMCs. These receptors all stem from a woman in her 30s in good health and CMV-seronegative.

As DNA, the CDR3 is TGCGCCAGCAGCTTCAGCGGGGGGGCCTGGGAGCAGTACTTC. Residues: CASSFSGGAWEQYF. V is TRBV5-1 and J is TRBJ2-7; 10 bases align to TRBD2. Germline CDR1 reads SGHRS; CDR2 reads YFSETQ. There are 14 residues in the CDR3. V trimming: 2 bases; J trimming: 7 bases; junction bases outside the gene matches: 6.

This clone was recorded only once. This CDR3 reads CASTSGTGKAFF. Here the CDR3 DNA reads TGTGCCAGCACCTCTGGGACAGGGAAAGCTTTCTTT. V gene TRBV25-1 combines with J gene TRBJ1-1, with 9 positions matching TRBD1. V lost 7 bases, J lost 9 bases, and 6 bases stayed unmatched. The germline V gene has CDR1 MGHDK and CDR2 SYGVNS. This CDR3 has 12 residues. Drawing the rest from reference TRBV25-1 and TRBJ1-1, the complete variable domain is EADIYQTPRYLVIGTGKKITLECSQTMGHDKMYWYQQDPGMELHLIHYSYGVNSTEKGDLSSESTVSRIRTEHFPLTLESARPSHTSQYLCASTSGTGKAFFGQGTRLTVV.

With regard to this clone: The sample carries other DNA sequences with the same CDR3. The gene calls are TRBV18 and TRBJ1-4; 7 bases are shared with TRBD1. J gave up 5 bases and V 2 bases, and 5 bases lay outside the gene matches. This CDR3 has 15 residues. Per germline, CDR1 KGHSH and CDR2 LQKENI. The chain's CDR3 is CASSPFGTENEKLFF. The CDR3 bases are TGTGCCAGCTCACCATTCGGGACAGAGAATGAAAAACTGTTTTTT.